The 9 T cell receptor beta chains reported below all come from one sample, sequenced in a study of graft-versus-host responses after intestinal transplantation. TCRdb's table, derived via immunoSEQ multiplex PCR, lists solely in-frame clones and lacks some. This table holds some 2,300 clones, 90% to 95% found once. The source was PBMCs, collected about 20 days after intestinal transplant. Receptor source: a human patient who received an intestinal transplant, so some T cells may come from the graft donor.

The chain employs TRBV19 and TRBJ2-1; 16 bases align to TRBD2. Germline lookup yields CDR1 LNHDA and CDR2 SQIVND (reference sequence). Trimming removed 8 bases from V and 8 bases from J; junction bases left unmatched: 6. CDR3 size: 15 residues. The CDR3 is CASHRGLAGGDEQFF. CDR3 bases: TGTGCCAGTCACCGGGGACTAGCGGGGGGGGATGAGCAGTTCTTC.

CDR3 DNA sequence: TGTGCCAGCAGTCTCGAAGCGGGTCTATACAATGAGCAGTTCTTC. This encodes CASSLEAGLYNEQFF. The genes are TRBV28 and TRBJ2-1, with D perhaps TRBD2 (6 bases). Germline CDR1 is MDHEN and CDR2 is SYDVKM. The length of the CDR3 is 15 residues. Trimming removed 5 bases at V and 4 bases at J, with 15 bases between. The whole variable domain, remainder taken from reference TRBV28 and TRBJ2-1, is DVKVTQSSRYLVKRTGEKVFLECVQDMDHENMFWYRQDPGLGLRLIYFSYDVKMKEKGDIPEGYSVSREKKERFSLILESASTNQTSMYLCASSLEAGLYNEQFFGPGTRLTVL.

J is TRBJ2-5 and V is TRBV5-4; perhaps TRBD1 as D (6 bases). Germline CDR1 is SGHNT and CDR2 is YYREEE (reference sequence). This CDR3 has 15 residues. The V end was cut by 5 bases, the J end by 1 base, with 15 bases between. CDR3 bases: TGTGCCAGCAGGGGCACGACAGGCGGCCAAGAGACCCAGTACTTC. It encodes CASRGTTGGQETQYF.

The CDR3 sequence is CASSWKQGTDSYEQYV. CDR3 coding DNA: TGTGCCAGCAGCTGGAAACAGGGGACCGATTCCTACGAGCAGTACGTC. The chain uses TRBV28 and TRBJ2-7; 7 nucleotides line up with TRBD1. This CDR3 comprises 16 residues. Germline V gene data show CDR1 as MDHEN and CDR2 as SYDVKM. J lost 1 base, V lost 6 bases, and 12 bases had no gene match.

This rearrangement joins TRBV11-2 to TRBJ2-1; tentative D call: TRBD2 (5 bases). The CDR3 has 13 residues. CDR1 and CDR2 from the germline V gene are SGHAT and FQNNGV. Trimming cost V 3 bases and J 12 bases, with 15 bases left between them. CDR3 nucleotides: TGTGCCAGCAGCTTGGCCCGAGGGCCTTCGCAGTTCTTC. This translates into CASSLARGPSQFF.

V usage is TRBV2 and J usage is TRBJ2-5; D not certain. This CDR3 comprises 10 residues. Trimming pared 6 bases from V and 4 bases from J, leaving 3 bases between. CDR1 is SNHLY, CDR2 FYNNEI, per germline. CDR3 DNA sequence: TGTGCCAGCAGCCGAGAGACCCAGTACTTC. Translating it yields CASSRETQYF.

The chain is built from TRBV21-1 and TRBJ2-7; the table gives TRBD1 as D, unverified against the DNA. TRBV21-1 is assigned pseudogene status. CDR3 length equals 15 residues. The CDR3 here is CASSKAGAVDGEQYF. CDR3 in DNA: TGTGCCAGCAGCAAAGCGGGGGCGGTCGACGGGGAGCAGTACTTC.

This chain joins TRBV4-2 and TRBJ1-2, with D possibly being TRBD1 (5 bases). CDR3 length: 16 amino acids. Germline V lookup: CDR1 LGHNA, CDR2 YNFKEQ. The germline V and J ends were trimmed by 4 bases and 4 bases, with 19 bases remaining between them. The CDR3 DNA sequence: TGTGCCAGCAGCCCCCATGGGGCAGGTGGCATCTATGGCTACACCTTC. This codes for CASSPHGAGGIYGYTF.

The genes are TRBV4-1 and TRBJ1-2; TRBD1 aligns across 9 bases. This CDR3 has 14 amino acids. The germline gives CDR1 MGHRA, CDR2 YSYEKL. V lost 0 bases and J lost 6; bases outside the gene matches: 2. CDR3 sequence: CASSQERDRDGYTF. The CDR3 DNA reads TGCGCCAGCAGCCAAGAAAGGGACAGGGATGGCTACACCTTC.